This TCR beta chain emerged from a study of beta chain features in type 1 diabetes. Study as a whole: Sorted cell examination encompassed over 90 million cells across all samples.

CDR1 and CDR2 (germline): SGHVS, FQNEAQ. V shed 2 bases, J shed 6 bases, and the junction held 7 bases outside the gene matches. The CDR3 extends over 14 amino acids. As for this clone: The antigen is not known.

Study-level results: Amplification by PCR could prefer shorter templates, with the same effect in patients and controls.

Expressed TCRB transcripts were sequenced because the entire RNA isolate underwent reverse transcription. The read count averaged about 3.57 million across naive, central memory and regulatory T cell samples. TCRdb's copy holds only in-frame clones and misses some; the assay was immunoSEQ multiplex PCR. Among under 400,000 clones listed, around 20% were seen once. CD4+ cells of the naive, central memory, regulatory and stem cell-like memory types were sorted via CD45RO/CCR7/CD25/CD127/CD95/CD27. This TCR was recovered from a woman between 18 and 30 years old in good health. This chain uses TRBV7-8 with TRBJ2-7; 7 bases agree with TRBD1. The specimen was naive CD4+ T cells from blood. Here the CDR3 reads CASSLYRGEGEQYF. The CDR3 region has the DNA TGTGCCAGCAGCTTATACAGGGGAGAGGGCGAGCAGTACTTC.